This record covers a single T cell receptor (beta chain). As yet, its antigen is unknown. CDR1 is GTSNPN, CDR2 SVGIG, per germline (reference sequence). The V and J ends lost 1 base and 6 bases, in that order; junction bases with no gene match: 7. The CDR3 runs to 15 residues. The sample is drawn from a study of cytomegalovirus exposure and HLA in healthy donors. Libraries were prepared by immunoSEQ multiplex PCR; TCRdb keeps only in-frame clonotypes and omits some of them. Counted here are some 60,000 clones, 90% to 97% occurring once; the ten biggest clones make up 0.9%. Study results and limitations: Both high specificity and high sensitivity reportedly marked the classifier's diagnosis of cytomegalovirus status. There were a few CMV-associated chains whose specificity for CMV antigens was confirmed in vitro. The authors listed approximately 160 TCR beta chains as cytomegalovirus-associated. Within the approximately 120 validation repertoires, first-cohort TCR clusters tended to co-occur, according to a later analysis.

The chain uses TRBV30 and TRBJ2-1; TRBD1 matches 9 bases. The TCR comes from a man aged 18-30 years in good health and CMV-seronegative. The source material was PBMCs. The CDR3, as DNA: TGTGCCTGGAGTGCCGGGACAGGGATCGCCAATGAGCAGTTCTTC. Translation gives CAWSAGTGIANEQFF.